This section outlines one T cell receptor (beta chain) sequence together with its context. This specimen comes from a study of blood T cell repertoires in COVID-19. In the study overall: Samples of COVID-19 (acute and convalescent) were obtained from the United States, Italy and Spain. The cDNA or gDNA used as material had been derived from T cells, B-cell-depleted T cells, or PBMCs.

Per the original methods: Counts of nucleated cells, estimated from reference gene primer amplification, were obtained. The method was immunoSEQ multiplex PCR; TCRdb's version includes in-frame clones alone and lacks a portion of them. That table gives V, J and clone size, and the DNA gave D and trimming. The sample lists 250,000 or so clones; around 89% were seen once. Germline values: CDR1 LGHNA, CDR2 YNFKEQ. V lost 4 bases and J lost 6, with 9 bases in between. The CDR3 is 12 residues long. The TCR comes from a middle-aged woman who had recovered from COVID-19. The chain couples TRBV4-2 to TRBJ2-5; no reliable D call. The sample taken for sequencing was peripheral blood. The CDR3 DNA follows: TGTGCCAGCAGCCCTACTGGGCAGACCCAGTACTTC. Amino acid sequence: CASSPTGQTQYF.